This paragraph covers one T cell receptor beta chain sequence. Sequencing used immunoSEQ multiplex PCR; TCRdb keeps in-frame clones, though not all of them. The sample contains more than 110,000 clones, more than 85% of which appear only once. This CDR3 has 18 residues. The V gene end was trimmed by 0 bases and the J gene end by 4 bases; junction bases not matched to a gene: 12. In germline, CDR1 is LGHDT, CDR2 YNNKEL (reference sequence). The data belong to a study of T cell responses to AZD1222 COVID-19 vaccine. V is TRBV3-1 (or the pseudogene TRBV3-2) and J is TRBJ1-2, with 9 bases identical to TRBD1. The source material was peripheral blood, sampled on day 0 of AZD1222 vaccination. The clonotype comes from an adult in good health. The CDR3 here is CASSQEWDRDLKGYGYTF. CDR3 sequence (DNA): TGTGCCAGCAGCCAAGAATGGGACAGGGATCTAAAGGGCTATGGCTACACCTTC.